The T cell receptor (beta chain) described here comes from a study of T cell repertoires in cytomegalovirus infection. Study-wide context: Public TCR beta signatures were indicative of both CMV infection and a matching HLA type. The study, taken as a whole, reports: Clonotypes of TCR beta that were HLA-C-restricted and CMV-specific dominated the ex vivo response.

TCRdb called the reads again in MiXCR, with one record for every CDR3 protein. Among a few hundred thousand distinct CDR3 sequences, nearly 35% were seen once, and the ten largest hold roughly 14%. A remark on this clonotype: Its antigen remains unknown.

This CDR3 spans 13 amino acids. Deletions cut 5 bases from V and 3 bases from J, with 11 bases between. This chain uses TRBV12-3 or TRBV12-4 with TRBJ2-7; D not certain. The sample in question was cultured PBMCs, obtained from culture after CMV antigen stimulation. This sequence originates from a human donor in good health (CMV status not recorded). Some clones in this sample may be carry-over from other donors' samples. CDR3 amino acids: CASSGVGNYEQYF. In nucleotides, the CDR3 is TGTGCCAGCAGTGGCGTAGGAAACTACGAGCAGTACTTC.